This entry lists 21 T cell receptor beta chains sequenced from one sample in a study of T cell responses to AZD1222 COVID-19 vaccine. Generated by immunoSEQ multiplex PCR, the TCRdb table keeps only in-frame clones and is missing some. This sample has 100,000 to 150,000 clones, with 92% found just once. The sequencing here drew on peripheral blood, taken on day 0 of AZD1222 vaccination. These TCRs come from an adult in good health.

The chain links TRBV5-4 to TRBJ2-7; 7 positions match TRBD1. Germline V gene sequence: CDR1 SGHNT, CDR2 YYREEE (reference sequence). This CDR3 is 13 amino acids long. Unmatched junction bases numbered 4, after V lost 2 bases and J lost 5 bases. The CDR3 loop is CASSLGGWNEQYF. The CDR3 region has the DNA TGTGCCAGCAGCTTAGGGGGCTGGAACGAGCAGTACTTC.

This clone came up a few times. The V gene is TRBV28, the J gene TRBJ1-3; D unresolved. V gave up 3 bases and J gave up 1 base, with 7 bases separating them. This CDR3 is 14 amino acids long. CDR1 MDHEN and CDR2 SYDVKM come from the germline V gene. The CDR3 DNA reads TGTGCCAGCAGTTTCCCCCCTTCTGGAAACACCATATATTTT. It is translated as CASSFPPSGNTIYF. Using reference TRBV28 and TRBJ1-3 for the parts outside the CDR3, the full variable domain is DVKVTQSSRYLVKRTGEKVFLECVQDMDHENMFWYRQDPGLGLRLIYFSYDVKMKEKGDIPEGYSVSREKKERFSLILESASTNQTSMYLCASSFPPSGNTIYFGEGSWLTVV.

CDR3 coding DNA: TGTGCCAGCAGCGGGGACAGCCAAGAGACCCAGTACTTC. Amino acid sequence: CASSGDSQETQYF. The chain combines TRBV6-5 with TRBJ2-5, with 7 bases lining up with TRBD1. The CDR3 sequence is 13 residues long. The germline V gene has CDR1 MNHEY and CDR2 SVGAGI. V gave up 6 bases and J gave up 1 base; unmatched junction bases: 2.

The chain joins TRBV2 to TRBJ2-6; 10 nucleotides agree with TRBD1. Germline V CDR1 and CDR2: SNHLY, FYNNEI. V was clipped by 9 bases and J by 1 base; unmatched bases: 9. The CDR3 runs 17 residues. CDR3 sequence reads: CARGGDRGRSGANVLTF. CDR3 DNA sequence: TGTGCCAGAGGCGGAGACAGGGGGCGGTCTGGGGCCAACGTCCTGACTTTC.

V gene TRBV11-2 combines with J gene TRBJ1-2; TRBD1 might be the D (6 bases). V was clipped by 0 bases and J by 6 bases, with 23 bases between them. This CDR3 contains 18 residues. The germline V gene has CDR1 SGHAT and CDR2 FQNNGV. The CDR3 sequence: CASSLEMYVDRKGHGYTF. CDR3 sequence (DNA): TGTGCCAGCAGCTTAGAAATGTATGTAGACAGGAAGGGACATGGCTACACCTTC.

The chain joins TRBV30 to TRBJ1-2; 9 bases align to TRBD1. Germline V CDR1 and CDR2: GTSNPN, SVGIG (reference sequence). The CDR3 runs 15 residues. Trimming at V came to 2 bases and at J to 8 bases, leaving 12 bases not matched to a gene. This CDR3 is CAWSRALDRGRGYTF. In DNA form, the CDR3 reads TGTGCCTGGAGTCGGGCCCTGGACAGGGGACGGGGCTACACCTTC.

In DNA form, the CDR3 reads TGTGCCAGCAGCTTCGCTGGGATCTACGAGCAGTACTTC. Residues: CASSFAGIYEQYF. The chain joins TRBV11-2 to TRBJ2-7; D remains unclear. Germline-derived CDR1 and CDR2 are SGHAT and FQNNGV. The germline V and J ends were trimmed by 3 bases and 3 bases, with 9 bases remaining between them. CDR3 length: 13 amino acids.

This chain joins TRBV11-2 and TRBJ2-7; D may be TRBD1 or TRBD2 (5 bases each). Germline V lookup: CDR1 SGHAT, CDR2 FQNNGV. V lost 0 bases and J 9 bases, leaving 15 bases between the germline ends. The CDR3 totals 14 residues. The CDR3 loop reads CASSLDRVGVVQYF. The CDR3 DNA follows: TGTGCCAGCAGCTTAGATAGAGTGGGGGTAGTGCAGTACTTC.

The genes are TRBV7-9 and TRBJ2-1, with 13 bases fitting TRBD2. The CDR3 length is 16 residues. Germline-derived CDR1 and CDR2 are SEHNR and FQNEAQ (reference sequence). J gave up 5 bases and V 2 bases, and 3 bases lay outside the gene matches. This CDR3 is CASSLTSGRAHNEQFF. DNA for the CDR3: TGTGCCAGCAGCTTAACTAGCGGGAGGGCCCACAATGAGCAGTTCTTC.

The chain combines TRBV9 with TRBJ1-6; tentative D call: TRBD1 (5 bases). In germline, CDR1 is SGDLS, CDR2 YYNGEE. V was shortened by 3 bases and J by 0 bases, with 19 bases between the two germline ends. The CDR3 spans 19 residues. The CDR3 here is CASSARPGPRSSYNSPLHF. The CDR3 DNA reads as TGTGCCAGCAGCGCCCGACCGGGACCCCGGAGCTCCTATAATTCACCCCTCCACTTT.

This chain joins TRBV7-9 and TRBJ1-2; D is possibly TRBD1 (6 bases). V was clipped by 4 bases and J by 0 bases, with 24 bases between them. Germline-derived CDR1 and CDR2 are SEHNR and FQNEAQ (reference sequence). The CDR3 extends over 19 amino acids. The CDR3 DNA reads TGTGCCAGCAGCTATAGTTGGAGGACAGCCCTTACTTCTAACTATGGCTACACCTTC. Residues: CASSYSWRTALTSNYGYTF.

This clone was counted a single time. The gene calls are TRBV7-9 and TRBJ1-1; 7 bases are a match to TRBD1. The CDR3 is 15 amino acids. After removal of 6 bases from V and 6 bases from J, the junction contained 13 bases not matched to a gene. Germline V gives CDR1 SEHNR, CDR2 FQNEAQ (reference sequence). The CDR3 sequence: CASRPEQGYFAEAFF. The CDR3 DNA follows: TGTGCCAGCAGGCCTGAACAGGGGTATTTCGCTGAAGCTTTCTTT.

This clone was observed a single time. The V and J genes are TRBV28 and TRBJ1-1; possibly TRBD1 for D (5 bases). Germline assignment: CDR1 MDHEN and CDR2 SYDVKM. This CDR3 comprises 12 residues. Trimming stripped 2 bases from V and 5 bases from J, with 6 bases between. The CDR3 loop is CASSLPGTEAFF. DNA of the CDR3: TGTGCCAGCAGTTTACCAGGGACTGAAGCTTTCTTT. Supplemented by reference TRBV28 and TRBJ1-1, the full variable domain reads DVKVTQSSRYLVKRTGEKVFLECVQDMDHENMFWYRQDPGLGLRLIYFSYDVKMKEKGDIPEGYSVSREKKERFSLILESASTNQTSMYLCASSLPGTEAFFGQGTRLTVV.

This rearrangement joins TRBV20-1 to TRBJ1-1; possibly TRBD1 for D (5 bases). The CDR3 runs 11 residues. Germline V gene data show CDR1 as DFQATT and CDR2 as SNEGSKA (reference sequence). Here the CDR3 DNA reads TGCAGAGCTGGGCAGGGCACTGAAGCTTTCTTT. This translates into CRAGQGTEAFF.

CDR3 sequence: CASSPRTGDGGEAFF. The CDR3 nucleotides read TGTGCCAGCTCACCTAGGACAGGGGATGGTGGTGAAGCTTTCTTT. The gene calls are TRBV18 and TRBJ1-1, with 9 bases aligning to TRBD1. The CDR3 runs to 15 residues. Germline values: CDR1 KGHSH, CDR2 LQKENI. V shed 3 bases and J 7 bases; nucleotides not matched to a gene: 9.

This chain connects TRBV18 to TRBJ1-1; D is perhaps TRBD1 (6 bases). The germline gives CDR1 KGHSH, CDR2 LQKENI. CDR3 size: 15 residues. V lost 3 bases, J lost 1 base, and 12 bases lay in between. This CDR3 reads CASSPGGGPNTEAFF. CDR3 DNA: TGTGCCAGCTCACCTGGAGGGGGGCCGAACACTGAAGCTTTCTTT.

This chain connects TRBV5-5 to TRBJ1-2; 7 bases map to TRBD1. The germline V gene encodes CDR1 SGHKS and CDR2 YYEKEE (reference sequence). The CDR3 length is 13 residues. V lost 3 bases and J lost 3; bases outside the gene matches: 2. CDR3 nucleotide sequence: TGTGCCAGCAGCTCAGGGACAGACTATGGCTACACCTTC. Amino acids: CASSSGTDYGYTF.

This sequence joins TRBV6-5 and TRBJ1-1; D might be TRBD1 (5 bases). This CDR3 is built from 12 residues. Deletions cut 4 bases from V and 7 bases from J, with 10 bases between. Germline V gives CDR1 MNHEY, CDR2 SVGAGI. The chain's CDR3 is CASSWGDGEAFF. CDR3 sequence (DNA): TGTGCCAGCAGTTGGGGGGACGGTGAAGCTTTCTTT.

This chain connects TRBV11-3 to TRBJ2-6; D gene uncertain. V shed 2 bases and J shed 2 bases, with 4 bases lying between them. This CDR3 comprises 14 residues. The germline gives CDR1 SGHNT, CDR2 YENEEA. The CDR3 protein is CASSLSAGANVLTF. The CDR3 bases are TGTGCCAGCAGCTTATCCGCTGGGGCCAACGTCCTGACTTTC.

The table lists this clone with a few counts. The chain links TRBV6-1 to TRBJ2-7, with TRBD2 matching 13 bases. The CDR3 runs 15 residues. Trimming at V came to 1 base and at J to 4 bases, leaving 1 base not matched to a gene. Germline V lookup: CDR1 MNHNS, CDR2 SASEGT. CDR3 protein: CASSEGTSGSYEQYF. In nucleotides, the CDR3 is TGTGCCAGCAGTGAAGGGACTAGCGGGAGTTACGAGCAGTACTTC.

The V gene is TRBV3-1 (or the pseudogene TRBV3-2), the J gene TRBJ2-7; 11 nucleotides match TRBD2. Trimming at V came to 6 bases and at J to 4 bases, leaving 8 bases not matched to a gene. This CDR3 spans 15 amino acids. CDR1 is LGHDT and CDR2 is YNNKEL in the germline V gene (reference sequence). The CDR3 region is CASRRRLAGGYEQYF. The CDR3 DNA reads as TGTGCCAGCAGGCGGAGGCTAGCGGGGGGATACGAGCAGTACTTC.